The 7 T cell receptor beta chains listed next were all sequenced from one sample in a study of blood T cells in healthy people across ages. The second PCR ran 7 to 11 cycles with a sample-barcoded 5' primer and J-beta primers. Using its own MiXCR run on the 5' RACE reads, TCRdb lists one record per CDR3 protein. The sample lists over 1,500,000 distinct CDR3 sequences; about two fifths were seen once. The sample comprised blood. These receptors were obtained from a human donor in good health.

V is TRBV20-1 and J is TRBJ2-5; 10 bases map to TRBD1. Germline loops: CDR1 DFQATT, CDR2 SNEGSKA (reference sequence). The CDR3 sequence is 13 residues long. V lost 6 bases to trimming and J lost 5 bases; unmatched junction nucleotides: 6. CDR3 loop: CSALLDRGETQYF. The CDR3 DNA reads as TGCAGTGCCCTCCTGGACAGGGGGGAGACCCAGTACTTC.

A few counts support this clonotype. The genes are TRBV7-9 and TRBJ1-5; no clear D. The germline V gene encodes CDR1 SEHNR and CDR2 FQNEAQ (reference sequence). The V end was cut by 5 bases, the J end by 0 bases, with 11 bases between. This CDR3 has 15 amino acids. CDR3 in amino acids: CASSPLRNSNQPQHF. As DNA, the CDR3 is TGTGCCAGCAGCCCACTCCGGAATAGCAATCAGCCCCAGCATTTT.

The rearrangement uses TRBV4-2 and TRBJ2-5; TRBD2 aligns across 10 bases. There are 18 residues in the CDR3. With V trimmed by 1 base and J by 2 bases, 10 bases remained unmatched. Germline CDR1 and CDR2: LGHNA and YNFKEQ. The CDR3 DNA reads TGTGCCAGCAGCCAAGCCCCAAGCGGGGGGGGAACACAAGAGACCCAGTACTTC. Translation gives CASSQAPSGGGTQETQYF.

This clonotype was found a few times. The CDR3 loop is CASSQASPSGGTYEQYF. The CDR3 coding sequence is TGCGCCAGCAGCCAAGCCAGCCCTAGCGGGGGTACCTACGAGCAGTACTTC. The V gene is TRBV4-1, the J gene TRBJ2-7; 10 bases match TRBD2. CDR1 is MGHRA and CDR2 is YSYEKL in the germline V gene. The CDR3 is 17 amino acids. V lost 1 base and J lost 2; bases outside the gene matches: 8.

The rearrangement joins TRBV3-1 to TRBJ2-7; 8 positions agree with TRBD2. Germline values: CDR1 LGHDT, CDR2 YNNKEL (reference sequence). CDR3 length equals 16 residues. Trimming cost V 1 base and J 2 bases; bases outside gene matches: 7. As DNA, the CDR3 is TGTGCCAGCAGCCAAGGAAGCGGGAGCCCCACCTACGAGCAGTACTTC. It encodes CASSQGSGSPTYEQYF.

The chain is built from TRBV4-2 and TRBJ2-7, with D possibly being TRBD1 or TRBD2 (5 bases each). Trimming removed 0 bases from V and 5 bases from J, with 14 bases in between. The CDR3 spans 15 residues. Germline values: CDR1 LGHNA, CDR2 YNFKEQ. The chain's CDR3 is CASSQEGRVGHEQYF. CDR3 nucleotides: TGTGCCAGCAGCCAAGAGGGGCGGGTTGGCCACGAGCAGTACTTC.

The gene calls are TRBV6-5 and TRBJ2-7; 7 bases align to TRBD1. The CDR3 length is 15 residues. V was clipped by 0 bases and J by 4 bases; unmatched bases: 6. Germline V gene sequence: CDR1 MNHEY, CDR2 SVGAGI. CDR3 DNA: TGTGCCAGCAGTTACTCGACAACAGGGGTTTACGAGCAGTACTTC. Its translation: CASSYSTTGVYEQYF.